A single T cell receptor beta chain is shown here with its context. The specificity of this receptor is unknown. Base-call qualities are not available, and no considerably larger clone is one nucleotide away. TCRbeta CDR3 regions were amplified from genomic DNA using the immunoSEQ Assay, a bias-controlled multiplex PCR. The original methods were these. The number of nucleated cells in each sample was estimated by amplification of reference gene primers within the assay. To quantify the absolute abundance of each unique TCRbeta CDR3 rearrangement, sequence reads were collapsed and filtered. For each sample, productive Simpson clonality was calculated as the square root of Simpson's diversity index across productive rearrangements. TCRdb re-hosts the immuneACCESS table, in-frame sequences only. Its copies lack some clones; in the studies checked, an unresolved V gene accounts for under half of them, and the cause for the rest is not known. The V and J calls and clone size come from that table; D and trimming were worked out from the DNA. Here the sample has approximately 70,000 clones; around 92% occur a single time. In total, the top ten clones hold about an eighth of the sample.

These data come from a study of blood T cell repertoires in COVID-19 (dated by TCRdb to the early 2020s). Background on the whole study: The collaborator samples originated in the United States, Italy and Spain and spanned the acute and convalescent phases of COVID-19. The repertoires were made available in a free public database intended to serve as a resource for research on the immune response to SARS-CoV-2. Where available, HLA class I and class II types were taken from metadata supplied by the sample provider and were not determined by assay-based typing. The prospective study material was composed of cDNA or gDNA derived from T cells, B-cell-depleted T cells, or PBMCs. The samples were drawn from the first 160 participants of the ongoing ImmuneRACE study and from 1,254 subjects provided by 6 global collaborators. Sample metadata almost always included a de-identified subject ID, COVID-19 status, age in years and sex. Subjects who had been exposed to COVID-19, were actively infected with it, or had recovered from it provided the deeply sampled blood TCRbeta repertoires that made up the dataset. The paper's findings and limits, for the study overall: Clinical and demographic metadata were provided uncurated, with the amount varying by source and participant.

The germline V gene encodes CDR1 KGHSH and CDR2 LQKENI. Here V drops 4 bases and J drops 1 base, and the junction holds 6 bases not matched to any gene. The CDR3 starts with the cysteine, ends with the phenylalanine, and has 15 residues. The CDR3 DNA has 45 bases and is translated from base 1. The collaborating institutions used their own protocols to collect whole blood in K2EDTA tubes. Collaborator samples were shipped for TCRbeta analysis as frozen whole blood, isolated PBMCs, or DNA extracted from either sample type. Sequencing used peripheral blood. The receptor's source is a human donor with active COVID-19. The donor label of this sample is uncertain. This sequence uses TRBV18 and TRBJ2-5; TRBD1 agrees with 7 junctional bases. The sequenced DNA: TGTGCCAGCTCACGAACAGGGGTAGGCCAAGAGACCCAGTACTTC. Translation gives CASSRTGVGQETQYF.